Presented here are 19 T cell receptor beta chains from one specimen sequenced in a study of shared clonotypes between healthy human individuals (dated by TCRdb to 2020 to 2022). The library was generated by the immunoSEQ multiplex PCR assay. TCRdb mirrors the immuneACCESS table, restricted to in-frame sequences. Some clones are absent from its copies; in checked studies, under half trace to an unresolved V gene, and the reason for the others is unknown. This sample lists more than 2,000,000 clones; just over 90% were detected once. The ten most abundant clones make up 0.35% to 0.5% of the sample. Sequencing was performed on naive CD4+ T cells from PBMCs. Interpreted using the paper, the cell subset or site label stands for: CD45RA+ positively selected. Every receptor here comes from a man between 18 and 35 years old in good health. Some clones in this sample may be carry-over from other donors' samples.

This chain links TRBV29-1 with TRBJ1-1; D remains unclear. Germline CDR1 and CDR2: SQVTM and ANQGSEA. Trimming took 4 bases from V and 6 from J, leaving 15 bases between them. This CDR3 comprises 13 residues. The CDR3 sequence: CSVGSSSGAEAFF. CDR3 nucleotide sequence: TGCAGCGTTGGGTCCTCCTCGGGCGCTGAAGCTTTCTTT.

Worth noting for this clone: An end of the junction differs from the germline gene, which may be a read error. The chain has TRBV7-2 and TRBJ2-3, with D perhaps TRBD1 (5 bases). The CDR3 contains 13 residues. Germline V gene sequence: CDR1 SGHTA, CDR2 FQGNSA. This CDR3 is CASSLKGADTRYF. The CDR3 DNA reads as TGTGCCAGCAGCTTAAAAGGGGCAGATACGCGGTATTTT.

This sequence joins TRBV5-1 and TRBJ2-5; the D gene is possibly TRBD2 (5 bases). The J call may be faulty, since TRBJ2-7 better matches the DNA end. CDR3 length equals 16 residues. Per germline, CDR1 SGHRS and CDR2 YFSETQ. The CDR3 sequence is CASSLDPPAASYEQYF. The DNA of the CDR3 is TGCGCCAGCAGCTTGGATCCTCCAGCGGCGTCCTACGAGCAGTACTTC.

The table lists this clone with a count of one. The chain links TRBV28 to TRBJ1-4; the D is unclear. Germline-derived CDR1 and CDR2 are MDHEN and SYDVKM. The CDR3 length is 12 residues. V was clipped by 4 bases and J by 2 bases, with 2 bases between them. The CDR3 protein is CASSYTNEKLFF. For the CDR3, the DNA is TGTGCCAGCAGTTATACTAATGAAAAACTGTTTTTT.

The chain joins TRBV18 to TRBJ2-6; D remains unclear. In germline, CDR1 is KGHSH, CDR2 LQKENI. V gave up 2 bases and J gave up 1 base, with 12 bases separating them. The CDR3 covers 17 residues. The CDR3 sequence: CASSPRAGLSGANVLTF. The CDR3 DNA sequence: TGTGCCAGCTCACCAAGGGCTGGGCTGTCTGGGGCCAACGTCCTGACTTTC.

This clone was counted only a few times. This sequence joins TRBV29-1 and TRBJ1-4, with D hard to call. Trimming left V 6 bases short and J 6 bases short, with 11 bases between. Germline V gene lookup returns CDR1 SQVTM and CDR2 ANQGSEA. This CDR3 region has 12 residues. The CDR3 DNA follows: TGCAGCGTCATGGACGGGTATGAAAAACTGTTTTTT. This gives the protein CSVMDGYEKLFF.

CDR3 bases: TGTGCCAGCAGCTTACGGGCCCTAGGGGCTTTCTTT. As protein: CASSLRALGAFF. The V call is TRBV11-2, the J call TRBJ1-1; no firm D call. Germline V gene sequence: CDR1 SGHAT, CDR2 FQNNGV. The CDR3 contains 12 residues. The V gene lost 2 bases and the J gene lost 11 bases, with 12 bases spanning the gap.

This clone was counted a single time. The chain is built from TRBV2 and TRBJ2-1; 9 positions match TRBD2. The CDR3 totals 13 residues. Losses at the gene ends were 10 bases for V and 10 bases for J; bases not matched to a gene: 11. Germline V gene data show CDR1 as SNHLY and CDR2 as FYNNEI. The CDR3 sequence: CATREVAGAEQFF. In nucleotides, the CDR3 is TGTGCCACCCGGGAGGTAGCGGGAGCGGAGCAGTTCTTC.

Remarks on this clone: Other nucleotide sequences in the sample specify the same CDR3. The J gene is TRBJ2-6, the V gene TRBV5-1, with D possibly matching TRBD2 (6 bases). Trimming cost V 0 bases and J 2 bases, with 6 bases left between them. This CDR3 region has 15 residues. Germline CDR1 SGHRS, CDR2 YFSETQ. DNA of the CDR3: TGCGCCAGCAGCTTGGGGGGGGCTGGGGCCAACGTCCTGACTTTC. It codes for CASSLGGAGANVLTF.

This chain links TRBV6-4 with TRBJ1-5, with D unresolved. The CDR3 contains 13 residues. Between the trimmed V and J ends, which lost 3 bases and 6 bases, there was a span of 9 bases. The germline V gene has CDR1 MRHNA and CDR2 SNTAGT. The DNA of the CDR3 is TGTGCCAGCAGTGAAAAGGCGACTCAGCCCCAGCATTTT. Translation gives CASSEKATQPQHF.

The rearrangement links TRBV5-4 to TRBJ2-1; 13 nucleotides agree with TRBD2. The ends lost 4 bases at V and 6 bases at J; junction bases unmatched: 7. The germline V gene encodes CDR1 SGHNT and CDR2 YYREEE (reference sequence). This CDR3 contains 16 residues. The CDR3 region is CASSQRLAGGINEQFF. CDR3 nucleotides: TGTGCCAGCAGCCAAAGACTAGCGGGAGGTATCAATGAGCAGTTCTTC.

As regards this clone: Other DNA sequences of this sample code for an identical CDR3. This chain links TRBV25-1 with TRBJ2-7; tentatively, D is TRBD2 (6 bases). CDR1 MGHDK and CDR2 SYGVNS come from the germline V gene. Trimming stripped 1 base from V and 4 bases from J, with 8 bases between. The CDR3 is 13 residues long. In DNA form, the CDR3 reads TGTGCCAGCAGTGAATCAGGGAGGTACGAGCAGTACTTC. This codes for CASSESGRYEQYF.

CDR3 region: CASSLSGFGQPQHF. The CDR3 DNA reads TGTGCCAGCAGCTTATCGGGGTTTGGTCAGCCCCAGCATTTT. This chain uses TRBV7-2 with TRBJ1-5; no firm D call. The CDR3 extends over 14 amino acids. Germline V CDR1 and CDR2: SGHTA, FQGNSA. V shed 2 bases and J shed 6 bases, with 11 bases lying between them.

J is TRBJ2-5 and V is TRBV5-1, with 7 nucleotides matching TRBD1. Trimming removed 3 bases from V and 5 bases from J; junction bases left unmatched: 13. Germline CDR1 and CDR2: SGHRS and YFSETQ. This CDR3 is built from 16 residues. The CDR3 here is CASSYGTVERSETQYF. The CDR3 DNA follows: TGCGCCAGCAGCTATGGGACAGTGGAAAGATCCGAGACCCAGTACTTC.

The V gene is TRBV28, the J gene TRBJ2-5; TRBD2 matches 9 bases. With V trimmed by 7 bases and J by 4 bases, 13 bases remained unmatched. CDR1 MDHEN and CDR2 SYDVKM come from the germline V gene. The CDR3 consists of 16 residues. CDR3 sequence reads: CASNRGRTSVPETQYF. The CDR3 region has the DNA TGTGCCAGCAACCGAGGCCGGACTAGCGTTCCAGAGACCCAGTACTTC.

CDR3 loop: CASSPQNREFAEAFF. CDR3 coding DNA: TGTGCCAGCTCACCACAAAACAGGGAGTTTGCTGAAGCTTTCTTT. The rearrangement links TRBV18 to TRBJ1-1; D possibly corresponds to TRBD1 (6 bases). The germline V gene has CDR1 KGHSH and CDR2 LQKENI. The CDR3 has 15 residues. The germline V and J ends were trimmed by 1 base and 6 bases, with 15 bases remaining between them. The full variable domain, completed using reference TRBV18 and TRBJ1-1, is NAGVMQNPRHLVRRRGQEARLRCSPMKGHSHVYWYRQLPEEGLKFMVYLQKENIIDESGMPKERFSAEFPKEGPSILRIQQVVRGDSAAYFCASSPQNREFAEAFFGQGTRLTVV.

The CDR3: CAINSGVTSDTQYF. In nucleotides, the CDR3 is TGTGCCATCAATTCGGGAGTGACGTCAGATACGCAGTATTTT. This chain links TRBV10-3 with TRBJ2-3, with D perhaps TRBD2 (6 bases). Germline V gene lookup returns CDR1 ENHRY and CDR2 SYGVKD. This CDR3 has 14 residues. The ends were cut back, 7 bases at V and 4 bases at J, with 15 bases in the middle.

J is TRBJ1-2 and V is TRBV7-9; D possibly corresponds to TRBD1 (5 bases). The CDR3 is 11 amino acids. V was trimmed by 2 bases and J by 7 bases, leaving 5 bases between them. Germline lookup yields CDR1 SEHNR and CDR2 FQNEAQ (reference sequence). The CDR3 sequence is CASSLRGGYTF. DNA for the CDR3: TGTGCCAGCAGCTTAAGGGGTGGCTACACCTTC.

The gene calls are TRBV19 and TRBJ2-7; possibly TRBD1 for D (5 bases). Germline assignment: CDR1 LNHDA and CDR2 SQIVND (reference sequence). V shed 4 bases and J shed 0 bases, with 19 bases lying between them. This CDR3 has 17 residues. Here the CDR3 DNA reads TGTGCCAGTAGTAGTGCAACAGGAAGTTCGGGCTCCTACGAGCAGTACTTC. Translating gives CASSSATGSSGSYEQYF.